The clone carrying this TCR beta chain has more than one count but fewer than ten. The data originate from a study of blood T cell repertoires in COVID-19. The age range of participants was about 18 to 90 years, with residence in under 25 US areas. Participant reports of clinical history set cohort assignment. Cohort 3 recovered donors had two negative PCRs, clearance, or symptom resolution. In the source study's methods: Researchers report that nucleated cell counts were estimated from reference gene primer amplification. Data came from immunoSEQ multiplex PCR; TCRdb stores just in-frame clones and leaves some out. The V and J calls and clone size are taken from that table; D and trimming were inferred from the DNA. The data show some 380,000 clones, around 87% seen once. V lost 0 bases, J lost 7 bases, and 8 bases lay in between. The V gene's germline CDR1 is SGDLS and CDR2 YYNGEE. CDR3 length: 14 amino acids.

This chain uses TRBV9 with TRBJ1-6; D uncertain. Sequenced: PBMCs or T cells enriched from blood (not recorded which). The receptor was isolated from a man younger than 45 who had recovered from COVID-19. The CDR3 DNA sequence: TGTGCCAGCAGCGTAGGCGGGGTAAATTCACCCCTCCACTTT. This translates into CASSVGGVNSPLHF.